The next 4 T cell receptor beta chains were all read from a single sample in a study of cytomegalovirus exposure and HLA in healthy donors. The primer mix had 60 Vbeta and 13 Jbeta primers. Libraries were prepared by immunoSEQ multiplex PCR; TCRdb keeps only in-frame clonotypes and omits some of them. Of some 100,000 clones in the sample, about 83% were seen once. Sequenced: PBMCs. The source of these receptors is a female donor in good health and CMV-seronegative.

V usage is TRBV29-1 and J usage is TRBJ2-3; 7 positions match TRBD2. Germline CDR1 SQVTM, CDR2 ANQGSEA. J was trimmed by 1 base and V by 1 base; bases with no gene match: 5. CDR3 size: 15 residues. This CDR3 is CSVEGTSGGTDTQYF. CDR3 in DNA: TGCAGCGTTGAAGGGACCAGCGGGGGCACAGATACGCAGTATTTT.

This clone was seen only a few times. The chain couples TRBV5-1 to TRBJ1-4, with D unresolved. The germline CDR1 and CDR2 sequences are SGHRS and YFSETQ. CDR3 length equals 13 residues. The V end was cut by 6 bases, the J end by 7 bases, with 13 bases between. The CDR3 protein is CASTDTVGEKLFF. CDR3 sequence (DNA): TGCGCCAGCACCGACACAGTGGGTGAAAAACTGTTTTTT.

CDR3 nucleotides: TGTGCCAGCAGTTTTAGCGGAAGCACAGATACGCAGTATTTT. It encodes CASSFSGSTDTQYF. This chain connects TRBV27 to TRBJ2-3, with TRBD2 as a possible D gene (6 bases). V dropped 3 bases and J dropped 0 bases, with 7 bases sitting between them. The CDR3 is made up of 14 amino acids. Looked up from germline, CDR1 is MNHEY and CDR2 is SMNVEV (reference sequence).

This chain links TRBV6-4 with TRBJ2-3; 10 nucleotides agree with TRBD2. The CDR3 spans 16 residues. V gave up 5 bases and J gave up 1 base; unmatched junction bases: 6. Per the germline V gene, CDR1 is MRHNA and CDR2 is SNTAGT. The CDR3 nucleotides read TGTGCCAGCAGTCCCGATACTAGCGGGGGCACAGATACGCAGTATTTT. Amino acid sequence: CASSPDTSGGTDTQYF.